This is a list of T cell receptor beta chains from one sample in a study of Graves' ophthalmopathy and Graves' hyperthyroidism. TCRdb independently ran MiXCR on the multiplex PCR reads; one entry per CDR3 protein. The sample includes 300,000 or so distinct CDR3 sequences, roughly 15% of them seen just once. Specimen: peripheral blood. The receptor set was obtained from an adult man with Graves' ophthalmopathy. CDR3s leave out the opening cysteine and the closing phenylalanine or tryptophan.

V gene: TRBV5-8
CDR3 length: 13
CDR3 protein: ASSLGVSLGRPQH

V gene: TRBV20-1
CDR3 length: 11
CDR3 protein: SARGPGQGPQH

V gene: TRBV11-1
CDR3 length: 15
CDR3 protein: ASSLAGPGQSNQPQH

V gene: TRBV6-5
CDR3 length: 13
CDR3 protein: ASSYDLDTVGSYT

V gene: TRBV6-5
CDR3 length: 11
CDR3 protein: ASSYSKTDGYT

V gene: TRBV19
CDR3 length: 13
CDR3 protein: ASSRLAGQGYEQY

V gene: TRBV12-3/TRBV12-4
CDR3 length: 12
CDR3 protein: ASSADTRNTEAF

V gene: TRBV19
CDR3 length: 13
CDR3 protein: ASSQTGTGRPEAF

V gene: TRBV12-3/TRBV12-4
CDR3 length: 15
CDR3 protein: ASSPGLAGDAAYEQY

V gene: TRBV7-2
CDR3 length: 14
CDR3 protein: ASSLGPLFSGNTIY

V gene: TRBV7-2
CDR3 length: 13
CDR3 protein: ASSLNMDKSYEQY